This entry lists 25 T cell receptor beta chains sequenced from one sample in a study of cytomegalovirus exposure and HLA in healthy donors. 13 Jbeta primers and 60 Vbeta primers were used for the PCR. Assay used: immunoSEQ multiplex PCR; TCRdb lists only in-frame clones, some missing. This sample has just over 70,000 clones, with just under 75% found just once. The sequencing input was PBMCs. Receptors were obtained from a human donor in good health.

The chain employs TRBV20-1 and TRBJ2-3, with D possibly being TRBD2 (6 bases). Looked up from germline, CDR1 is DFQATT and CDR2 is SNEGSKA (reference sequence). The CDR3 is made up of 10 amino acids. The CDR3: CRAGLLTQYF. The CDR3 DNA sequence: TGCAGGGCGGGACTTCTTACGCAGTATTTT.

The CDR3 DNA is TGTGCCAGCAGTTCAACCGGGACGGGAGGGACCCAGTACTTC. Its protein product is CASSSTGTGGTQYF. J is TRBJ2-5 and V is TRBV6-5; 7 bases fit TRBD2. V was pared by 4 bases and J by 7 bases, with 9 bases of the junction left unmatched. CDR3 length: 14 residues. CDR1 is MNHEY and CDR2 is SVGAGI in the germline V gene.

CDR3 in DNA: TGTGCCAGCAGCCGTGGACAGAATGAGCAGTTCTTC. Translated: CASSRGQNEQFF. This chain uses TRBV6-6 with TRBJ2-1; possible D gene TRBD1, 6 bases. Trimming removed 6 bases from V and 7 bases from J, with 10 bases in between. The germline V gene encodes CDR1 MNHNY and CDR2 SVGAGI (reference sequence). This CDR3 has 12 amino acids.

The rearrangement links TRBV13 to TRBJ1-1; TRBD1 agrees at 8 bases. Per germline, CDR1 PRHDT and CDR2 FYEKMQ (reference sequence). The trim removed 6 bases at V and 3 bases at J, leaving 9 bases unmatched. The CDR3 length is 15 residues. CDR3 bases: TGTGCCAGCAGTCAATCTGGACAGGGCGACACTGAAGCTTTCTTT. This encodes CASSQSGQGDTEAFF.

The J gene is TRBJ1-5, the V gene TRBV18; 7 bases line up with TRBD1. The CDR3 has 15 residues. After removal of 3 bases from V and 2 bases from J, the junction contained 4 bases not matched to a gene. The germline gives CDR1 KGHSH, CDR2 LQKENI. The DNA for the CDR3 is TGTGCCAGCTCACCTGACAGGGCGGGCAATCAGCCCCAGCATTTT. Protein sequence: CASSPDRAGNQPQHF.

The chain employs TRBV6-6 and TRBJ2-7; D is possibly TRBD1 (5 bases). The CDR3 is made up of 16 amino acids. Germline V gene data show CDR1 as MNHNY and CDR2 as SVGAGI (reference sequence). V was pared by 4 bases and J by 5 bases, with 21 bases between. CDR3 loop: CASSSLSLTSRDEQYF. The CDR3, as DNA: TGTGCCAGCAGTTCCTTGTCTTTAACCTCCAGGGACGAGCAGTACTTC.

This chain uses TRBV27 with TRBJ2-5, with D possibly TRBD2 on 6 matching bases. Trimming took 3 bases from V and 0 from J, leaving 11 bases between them. The CDR3 loop spans 15 amino acids. Germline assignment: CDR1 MNHEY and CDR2 SMNVEV (reference sequence). The CDR3 is CASSLDYQNQETQYF. The CDR3, as DNA: TGTGCCAGCAGTTTGGACTACCAAAACCAAGAGACCCAGTACTTC.

The CDR3 spells CASSDRTLNYGYTF. Written as DNA, the CDR3 is TGCGCCAGCAGCGACAGGACACTTAACTATGGCTACACCTTC. The V and J genes are TRBV5-1 and TRBJ1-2, with D maybe TRBD1 (6 bases). The V and J ends lost 4 bases and 1 base respectively, with 11 bases between them. The CDR3 spans 14 residues. Germline CDR1 is SGHRS and CDR2 is YFSETQ.

The V call is TRBV7-6, the J call TRBJ2-7, with TRBD1 matching 9 bases. CDR3 length: 18 amino acids. Unmatched junction bases numbered 9, after V lost 0 bases and J lost 0 bases. Germline V lookup: CDR1 SGHVS, CDR2 FNYEAQ. The CDR3 here is CASSLAGLRDRDSYEQYF. The CDR3 nucleotides are TGTGCCAGCAGCTTAGCGGGTCTTCGGGACAGGGACTCCTACGAGCAGTACTTC.

In its sample, this clone was seen once. The V gene is TRBV11-2, the J gene TRBJ2-1, with 16 bases fitting TRBD2. This CDR3 spans 19 amino acids. The germline V gene encodes CDR1 SGHAT and CDR2 FQNNGV. The V gene end was trimmed by 4 bases and the J gene end by 4 bases; junction bases not matched to a gene: 10. The CDR3 reads CASSYTGLAGGTGYNEQFF. CDR3 DNA sequence: TGTGCCAGCAGCTATACGGGACTAGCGGGAGGGACGGGGTACAATGAGCAGTTCTTC.

The chain uses TRBV27 and TRBJ2-7, with 8 bases fitting TRBD1. CDR3 length: 15 residues. CDR1 is MNHEY, CDR2 SMNVEV, per germline (reference sequence). The J segment lost 5 bases and the V segment lost 5 bases, leaving 11 bases of the junction unmatched. CDR3 sequence: CASSHPRTGRDEQYF. The CDR3, as DNA: TGTGCCAGCAGTCACCCTCGGACAGGGCGGGACGAGCAGTACTTC.

This clone was detected a few times. The V gene is TRBV6-6, the J gene TRBJ2-6, with TRBD2 matching 8 bases. Trimming removed 2 bases from V and 3 bases from J; junction bases left unmatched: 3. The CDR3 has 16 amino acids. Germline V gives CDR1 MNHNY, CDR2 SVGAGI (reference sequence). CDR3 nucleotides: TGTGCCAGCAGTTACAGCGCGGGAGGTGGGGCCAACGTCCTGACTTTC. This gives the protein CASSYSAGGGANVLTF.

The chain links TRBV11-3 to TRBJ2-7, with 11 bases fitting TRBD2. The J segment lost 4 bases and the V segment lost 5 bases, leaving 7 bases of the junction unmatched. Germline CDR1 reads SGHNT; CDR2 reads YENEEA. The CDR3 spans 15 residues. The CDR3 spells CASSPGTSGAYEQYF. CDR3 DNA sequence: TGTGCCAGCAGCCCCGGGACTAGCGGAGCATACGAGCAGTACTTC. Complete variable domain (other parts from reference TRBV11-3 and TRBJ2-7): EAGVVQSPRYKIIEKKQPVAFWCNPISGHNTLYWYLQNLGQGPELLIRYENEEAVDDSQLPKDRFSAERLKGVDSTLKIQPAELGDSAVYLCASSPGTSGAYEQYFGPGTRLTVT.

V usage is TRBV27 and J usage is TRBJ2-3; 8 bases line up with TRBD1. V trimming: 6 bases; J trimming: 6 bases; junction bases outside the gene matches: 8. Germline V CDR1 and CDR2: MNHEY, SMNVEV (reference sequence). This CDR3 has 14 amino acids. The CDR3 nucleotides read TGTGCCAGCAGGCCGCCTCAGGGGGCTGATACGCAGTATTTT. This gives the protein CASRPPQGADTQYF.

V and J are TRBV10-1 and TRBJ1-2, with D possibly matching TRBD1 (6 bases). The germline V gene encodes CDR1 WNHNN and CDR2 SYGVQD (reference sequence). There are 16 residues in the CDR3. The V gene lost 5 bases and the J gene lost 4 bases, with 20 bases spanning the gap. The DNA of the CDR3 is TGCGCCAGCAGTCCGTCCGGGACAACCTCTTTCTATGGCTACACCTTC. Protein: CASSPSGTTSFYGYTF.

J is TRBJ2-5 and V is TRBV6-1; D uncertain. The CDR3 is made up of 13 amino acids. Germline CDR1 MNHNS, CDR2 SASEGT. With 5 bases removed from V and 2 bases from J, the gap between germline ends came to 9 bases. The DNA of the CDR3 is TGTGCCAGCAGTAGTACGCTACAAGAGACCCAGTACTTC. The encoded protein is CASSSTLQETQYF.

In its sample, this clone was seen a few times. CDR3 sequence: CAWRRGTDYGYTF. The CDR3 DNA reads as TGTGCCTGGCGGCGTGGGACAGATTATGGCTACACCTTC. V and J are TRBV30 and TRBJ1-2; TRBD1 matches 7 bases. V dropped 5 bases and J dropped 5; count of bases not matched to a gene: 8. The CDR3 totals 13 residues. Germline CDR1 is GTSNPN and CDR2 is SVGIG (reference sequence).

The chain carries TRBV25-1 and TRBJ2-3, with 7 nucleotides matching TRBD2. V lost 2 bases, J lost 6 bases, and 5 bases stayed unmatched. The CDR3 consists of 14 residues. The germline CDR1 and CDR2 sequences are MGHDK and SYGVNS. The CDR3 DNA reads as TGTGCCAGCAGTGAAGGCGGGAGTTGGGATACGCAGTATTTT. This gives the protein CASSEGGSWDTQYF.

A few counts support this clone. This chain connects TRBV5-4 to TRBJ2-1; D is unresolved. Trimming pared 4 bases from V and 4 bases from J, leaving 15 bases between. Germline loops: CDR1 SGHNT, CDR2 YYREEE (reference sequence). CDR3 length equals 15 residues. The CDR3 protein is CASSTRLGEYNEQFF. The CDR3 DNA reads as TGTGCCAGCAGCACCCGGCTGGGCGAGTACAATGAGCAGTTCTTC.

V usage is TRBV10-2 and J usage is TRBJ1-2; TRBD1 matches 7 bases. Germline V CDR1 and CDR2: WSHSY, SAAADI. Losses at the gene ends were 3 bases for V and 5 bases for J; bases not matched to a gene: 9. This CDR3 spans 15 amino acids. In DNA form, the CDR3 reads TGCGCCAGCAGTGATATGACAGGGACCCCTTATGGCTACACCTTC. The encoded protein is CASSDMTGTPYGYTF.

V usage is TRBV6-1 and J usage is TRBJ2-7; TRBD1 might be the D (5 bases). Germline values: CDR1 MNHNS, CDR2 SASEGT. The CDR3 consists of 17 residues. V was shortened by 2 bases and J by 3 bases, with 20 bases between the two germline ends. The CDR3 spells CASSETDSQFPDYEQYF. Here the CDR3 DNA reads TGTGCCAGCAGTGAAACCGACAGTCAATTTCCTGACTACGAGCAGTACTTC.

This clone has only a few counts. The chain links TRBV11-3 to TRBJ2-2; 7 bases are a match to TRBD1. The germline V gene encodes CDR1 SGHNT and CDR2 YENEEA. The V segment lost 6 bases and the J segment 4 bases; nucleotides outside the gene matches: 8. This CDR3 has 15 residues. The CDR3 sequence: CASSSTGLVTGELFF. Written as DNA, the CDR3 is TGTGCCAGCAGTTCGACAGGGTTAGTCACCGGGGAGCTGTTTTTT.

J is TRBJ2-2 and V is TRBV25-1; D gene unclear. The CDR3 sequence is 13 residues long. Trimming shortened V by 3 bases and J by 4 bases, and 6 bases separated the two germline ends. Germline assignment: CDR1 MGHDK and CDR2 SYGVNS. The CDR3 spells CASSDLATGELFF. CDR3 sequence (DNA): TGTGCCAGCAGTGATTTAGCCACCGGGGAGCTGTTTTTT.

The gene calls are TRBV7-9 and TRBJ1-2; TRBD1 agrees at 8 bases. Germline loops: CDR1 SEHNR, CDR2 FQNEAQ (reference sequence). The CDR3 length is 14 residues. J was trimmed by 6 bases and V by 5 bases; bases with no gene match: 8. The CDR3 loop reads CASSRDRPYDGYTF. In nucleotides, the CDR3 is TGTGCCAGCAGCCGGGACAGGCCCTATGATGGCTACACCTTC.

The V call is TRBV19, the J call TRBJ2-2, with D possibly matching TRBD1 (6 bases). The CDR3 is 16 amino acids. V was trimmed by 5 bases and J by 0 bases, leaving 13 bases between them. Germline V gives CDR1 LNHDA, CDR2 SQIVND (reference sequence). The CDR3 nucleotides are TGTGCCAGTAGTCCCTTGACAGGTCCGAACACCGGGGAGCTGTTTTTT. It specifies CASSPLTGPNTGELFF.